This T cell receptor beta chain comes out of a study of blood T cells in healthy people across ages. Germline CDR1 and CDR2: KGHDR and SFDVKD. The CDR3 is 18 residues long. The ends were cut back, 5 bases at V and 0 bases at J, with 16 bases in the middle. Primers used in a second PCR of about 6 to 11 cycles were a sample-barcoded 5' primer and a J-beta primer mix. TCRdb itself ran the 5' RACE reads through MiXCR, one entry per CDR3 protein. Of about a million distinct CDR3 sequences listed, roughly two fifths are singletons. V is TRBV24-1 and J is TRBJ1-6; possible D gene TRBD1, 6 bases. The sequence derives from a young man in good health. The material sequenced was blood. This CDR3 reads CATSAATGFSSYNSPLHF. The CDR3, as DNA: TGTGCCACCAGTGCCGCGACAGGTTTCAGCTCCTATAATTCACCCCTCCACTTT.